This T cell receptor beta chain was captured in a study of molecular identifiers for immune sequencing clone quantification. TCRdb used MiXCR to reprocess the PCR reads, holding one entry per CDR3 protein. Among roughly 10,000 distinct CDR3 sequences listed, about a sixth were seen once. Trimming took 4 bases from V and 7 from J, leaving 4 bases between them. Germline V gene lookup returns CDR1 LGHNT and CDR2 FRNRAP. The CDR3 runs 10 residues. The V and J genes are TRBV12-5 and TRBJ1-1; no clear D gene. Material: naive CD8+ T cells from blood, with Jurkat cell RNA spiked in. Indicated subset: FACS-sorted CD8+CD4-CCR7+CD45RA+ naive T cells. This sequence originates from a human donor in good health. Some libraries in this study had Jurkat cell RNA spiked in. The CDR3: CASGWGEAFF. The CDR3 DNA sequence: TGTGCTAGTGGTTGGGGTGAAGCTTTCTTT.